This TCR beta chain was captured by sequencing in a study of human T cells and chemical hapten exposure. Regarding the study as a whole: Sensitizing with DPC caused no change in TCRs above 1 in 1000 frequency.

After removal of 0 bases from V and 1 base from J, the junction contained 6 bases not matched to a gene. This CDR3 has 17 amino acids. From germline, CDR1 is SGDLS and CDR2 YYNGEE. This clonotype was seen a few times. Its antigen is not identified. Described time point: patch test 1, 2 weeks after DPC sensitization. The treatment here: therapeutic diphenylcyclopropenone sensitization with weekly scalp DPC. In the library, unique molecular identifiers were attached to individual cDNA molecules. Per the authors' pipeline: Samples ranged from about 23,224 to 690,600 TCRs, with a median of roughly 96,000. One entry per CDR3 protein, called by TCRdb with MiXCR from the RACE reads. None of the V and J calls come from the authors' own analysis; TCRdb made them. The sample consists of 150,000 or so distinct CDR3 sequences, about 15% of them appearing once.

The clonotype originates from a woman aged 30 to 39 with alopecia areata. Some clones in this sample may be carry-over from other donors' samples. This chain connects TRBV9 to TRBJ2-3; 9 bases are a match to TRBD2. Sample: whole blood, taken in connection with sensitization to the hapten diphenylcyclopropenone (DPC). The DNA for the CDR3 is TGTGCCAGCAGCGTAGCCCCCCAGCGGGGGGGCACAGATACGCAGTATTTT. Amino acids: CASSVAPQRGGTDTQYF.